This T cell receptor (beta chain) was observed in a study of blood T cell repertoires in COVID-19. Overall study context: Spain, Italy and the United States supplied samples that represented acute and convalescent COVID-19. Sources were T cells, B-cell-depleted T cells, or PBMCs; the material itself was cDNA or gDNA.

Original analysis: Nucleated cell number was recorded as an estimate derived from reference gene primer amplification. Measured with immunoSEQ multiplex PCR; TCRdb has only the in-frame clones, and not every one. That table is the source of V, J and clone size, and D and trimming were worked out from the DNA. The repertoire holds some 280,000 clones, with about 91% as singletons. Deletions cut 8 bases from V and 5 bases from J, with 22 bases between. CDR1 MDHEN and CDR2 SYDVKM come from the germline V gene. The CDR3 loop spans 15 amino acids. The receptor's source is a woman aged 55 to 70 with acute or convalescent COVID-19. V gene TRBV28 combines with J gene TRBJ2-7, with D possibly TRBD2 on 5 matching bases. The sequenced sample consisted of peripheral blood. The CDR3 bases are TGTGCCAGCGGGTCTGCCTCGGAGGTCACCCACGAGCAGTACTTC. Translation gives CASGSASEVTHEQYF.